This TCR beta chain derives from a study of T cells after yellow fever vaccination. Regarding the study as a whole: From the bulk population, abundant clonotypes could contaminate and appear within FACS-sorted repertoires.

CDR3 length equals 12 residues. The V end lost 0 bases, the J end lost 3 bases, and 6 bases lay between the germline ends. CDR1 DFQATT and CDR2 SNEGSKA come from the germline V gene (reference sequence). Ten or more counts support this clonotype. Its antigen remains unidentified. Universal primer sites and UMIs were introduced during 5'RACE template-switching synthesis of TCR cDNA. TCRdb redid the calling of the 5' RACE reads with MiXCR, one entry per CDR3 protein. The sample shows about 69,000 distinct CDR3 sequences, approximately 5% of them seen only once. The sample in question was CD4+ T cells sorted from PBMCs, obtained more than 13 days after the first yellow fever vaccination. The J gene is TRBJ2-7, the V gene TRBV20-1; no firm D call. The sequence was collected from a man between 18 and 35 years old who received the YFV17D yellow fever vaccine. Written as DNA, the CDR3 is TGCAGTGCTAGAGAAAACTACTACGAGCAGTACTTC. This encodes CSARENYYEQYF.